The clone carrying this T cell receptor (beta chain) has only one observation. As yet, its antigen is unknown. This entry comes from a study of T-cell memory formation after mild COVID-19. Study-wide background: Largely donor-specific sequence clusters came from two donors.

Study conclusions and caveats: Within pre-infection memory, some responding clones were found, suggesting cross-reactive memory joined.

TCRdb ran MiXCR on the 5' RACE reads and lists one entry per CDR3 protein. Of hundreds of thousands of distinct CDR3 sequences detected, roughly an eighth appear once; the ten largest clones hold roughly 20%. The sample comprised PBMCs or a T cell subset sorted from them (not recorded which). The receptor comes from a man younger than 35 who had mild COVID-19 (a few samples of this study predate the infection). Cell type and time point are not known.

As DNA, the CDR3 is TGTGCCAGCAGCCAAGATCCAGGGAGGTTCCCAGAGACCCAGTACTTC. Translated: CASSQDPGRFPETQYF. The chain joins TRBV4-2 to TRBJ2-5; TRBD2 might be the D (6 bases). V lost 0 bases to trimming and J lost 4 bases, with 15 bases between them. CDR3 length: 16 amino acids. Germline V CDR1 and CDR2: LGHNA, YNFKEQ.